The entry that follows covers one T cell receptor (beta chain) sequence. Its antigen is not identified. This specimen belongs to a study of T cell responses to AZD1222 COVID-19 vaccine. Study-wide context: Second-dose intervals of approximately 4 or approximately 12 weeks were pooled.

This CDR3 contains 16 residues. The V gene end was trimmed by 6 bases and the J gene end by 3 bases; junction bases not matched to a gene: 14. Germline CDR1 reads SGHNT; CDR2 reads YYREEE (reference sequence). Measured with immunoSEQ multiplex PCR; TCRdb has only the in-frame clones, and not every one. The sample holds about 120,000 clones; 90% to 95% are singletons and the top ten take over 2.5%. Points from the study as a whole: Among AZD1222 vaccinees, only six were seropositive at baseline.

The chain couples TRBV5-4 to TRBJ2-5, with 7 nucleotides matching TRBD2. This clonotype originated in an adult in good health. This sample comprised peripheral blood, obtained on day 0 of AZD1222 vaccination. The CDR3 coding sequence is TGTGCCAGCACCGACGAAGAGGGGAGGGCCGAAGAGACCCAGTACTTC. This sequence encodes CASTDEEGRAEETQYF.